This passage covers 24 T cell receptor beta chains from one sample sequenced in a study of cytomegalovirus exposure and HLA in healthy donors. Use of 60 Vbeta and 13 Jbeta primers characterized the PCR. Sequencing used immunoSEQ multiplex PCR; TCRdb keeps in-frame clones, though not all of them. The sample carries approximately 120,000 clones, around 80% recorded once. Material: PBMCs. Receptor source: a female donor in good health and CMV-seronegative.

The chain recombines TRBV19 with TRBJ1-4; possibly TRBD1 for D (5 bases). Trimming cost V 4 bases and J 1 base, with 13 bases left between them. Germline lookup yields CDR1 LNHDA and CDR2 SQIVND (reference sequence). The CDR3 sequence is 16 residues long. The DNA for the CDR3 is TGTGCCAGTAGTACTCCCACCCAGGGAACTAATGAAAAACTGTTTTTT. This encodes CASSTPTQGTNEKLFF. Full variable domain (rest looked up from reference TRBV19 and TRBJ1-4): DGGITQSPKYLFRKEGQNVTLSCEQNLNHDAMYWYRQDPGQGLRLIYYSQIVNDFQKGDIAEGYSVSREKKESFPLTVTSAQKNPTAFYLCASSTPTQGTNEKLFFGSGTQLSVL.

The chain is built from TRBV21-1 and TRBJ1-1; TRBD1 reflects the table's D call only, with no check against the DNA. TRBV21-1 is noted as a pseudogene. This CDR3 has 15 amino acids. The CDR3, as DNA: TGTGCCAGCAGCGCCCACAGGTACTGGGTCACTGAAGCTTTCTTT. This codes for CASSAHRYWVTEAFF.

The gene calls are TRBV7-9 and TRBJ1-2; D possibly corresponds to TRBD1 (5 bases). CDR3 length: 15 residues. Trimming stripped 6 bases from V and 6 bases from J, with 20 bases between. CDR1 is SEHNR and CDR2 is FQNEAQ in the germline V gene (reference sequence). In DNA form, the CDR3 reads TGTGCCAGCAGTACCCCGGTGTCCAGGGATGATGGCTACACCTTC. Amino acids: CASSTPVSRDDGYTF.

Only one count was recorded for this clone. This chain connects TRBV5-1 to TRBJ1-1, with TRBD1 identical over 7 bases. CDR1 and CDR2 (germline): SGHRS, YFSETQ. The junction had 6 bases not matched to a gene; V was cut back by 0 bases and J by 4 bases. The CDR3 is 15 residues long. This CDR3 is CASSLGRGQSTEAFF. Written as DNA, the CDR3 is TGCGCCAGCAGCTTGGGTAGGGGGCAGAGCACTGAAGCTTTCTTT. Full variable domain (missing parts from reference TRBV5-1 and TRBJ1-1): KAGVTQTPRYLIKTRGQQVTLSCSPISGHRSVSWYQQTPGQGLQFLFEYFSETQRNKGNFPGRFSGRQFSNSRSEMNVSTLELGDSALYLCASSLGRGQSTEAFFGQGTRLTVV.

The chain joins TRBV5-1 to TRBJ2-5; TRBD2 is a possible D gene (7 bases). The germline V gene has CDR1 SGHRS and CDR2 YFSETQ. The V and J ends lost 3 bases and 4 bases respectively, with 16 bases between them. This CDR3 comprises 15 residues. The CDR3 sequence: CASSSYLGGGETQYF. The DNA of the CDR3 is TGCGCCAGCAGCTCATACTTAGGGGGGGGAGAGACCCAGTACTTC.

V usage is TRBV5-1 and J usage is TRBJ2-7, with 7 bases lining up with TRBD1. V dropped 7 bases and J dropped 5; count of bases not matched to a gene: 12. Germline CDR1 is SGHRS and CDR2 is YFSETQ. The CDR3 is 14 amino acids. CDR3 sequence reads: CASLYIDRVDEQYF. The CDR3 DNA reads TGCGCCAGCCTATATATCGACAGGGTCGACGAGCAGTACTTC.

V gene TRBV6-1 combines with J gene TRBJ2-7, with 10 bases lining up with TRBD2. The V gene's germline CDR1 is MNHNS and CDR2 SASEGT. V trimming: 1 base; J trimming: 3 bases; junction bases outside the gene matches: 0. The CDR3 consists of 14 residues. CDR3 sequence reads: CASSEGTSGYEQYF. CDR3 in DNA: TGTGCCAGCAGTGAAGGGACTAGCGGCTACGAGCAGTACTTC.

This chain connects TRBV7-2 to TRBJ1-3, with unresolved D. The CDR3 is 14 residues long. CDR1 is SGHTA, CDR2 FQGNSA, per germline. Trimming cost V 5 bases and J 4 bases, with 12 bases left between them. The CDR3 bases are TGTGCCAGCAGCGCCAGGATAGGCGGAAACACCATATATTTT. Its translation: CASSARIGGNTIYF.

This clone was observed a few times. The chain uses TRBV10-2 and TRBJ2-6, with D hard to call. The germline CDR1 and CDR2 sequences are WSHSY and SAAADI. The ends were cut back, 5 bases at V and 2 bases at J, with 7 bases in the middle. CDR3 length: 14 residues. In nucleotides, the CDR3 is TGCGCCAGCAGTTCCGAGGCTGGGGCCAACGTCCTGACTTTC. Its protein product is CASSSEAGANVLTF.

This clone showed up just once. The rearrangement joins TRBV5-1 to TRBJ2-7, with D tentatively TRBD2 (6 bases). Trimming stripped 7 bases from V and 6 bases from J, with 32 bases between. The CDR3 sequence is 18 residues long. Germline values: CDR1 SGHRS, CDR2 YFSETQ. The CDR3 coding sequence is TGCGCCAGCGCACGGGGTACGGGGCCGGGGGACCTTCTCGGCGAGCAGTACTTC. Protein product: CASARGTGPGDLLGEQYF.

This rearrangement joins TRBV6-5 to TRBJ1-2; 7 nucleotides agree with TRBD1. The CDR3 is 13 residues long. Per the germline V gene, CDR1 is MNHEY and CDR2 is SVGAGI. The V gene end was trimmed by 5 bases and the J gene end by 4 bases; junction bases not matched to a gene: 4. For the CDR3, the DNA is TGTGCCAGCAGTCCGACAGGGACCTATGGCTACACCTTC. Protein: CASSPTGTYGYTF.

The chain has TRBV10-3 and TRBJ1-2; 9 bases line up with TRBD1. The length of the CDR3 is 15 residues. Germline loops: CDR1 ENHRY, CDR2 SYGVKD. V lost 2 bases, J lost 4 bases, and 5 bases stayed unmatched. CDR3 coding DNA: TGTGCCATCAGTGAGGGACAGGGGTCGATCTATGGCTACACCTTC. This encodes CAISEGQGSIYGYTF.

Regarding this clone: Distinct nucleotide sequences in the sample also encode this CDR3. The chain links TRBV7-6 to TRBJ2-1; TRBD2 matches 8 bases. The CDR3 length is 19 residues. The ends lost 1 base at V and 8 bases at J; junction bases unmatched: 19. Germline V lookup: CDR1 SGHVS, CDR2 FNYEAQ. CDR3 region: CASSLEFGLAGAPGDEQFF. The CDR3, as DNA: TGTGCCAGCAGCTTAGAGTTCGGACTAGCAGGGGCCCCTGGGGATGAGCAGTTCTTC.

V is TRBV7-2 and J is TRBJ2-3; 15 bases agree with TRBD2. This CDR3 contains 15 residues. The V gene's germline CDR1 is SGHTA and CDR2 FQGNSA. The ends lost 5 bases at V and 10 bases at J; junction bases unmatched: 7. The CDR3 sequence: CASSKRTSGGAPQYF. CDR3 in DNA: TGTGCCAGCAGCAAACGGACTAGCGGGGGGGCACCGCAGTATTTT.

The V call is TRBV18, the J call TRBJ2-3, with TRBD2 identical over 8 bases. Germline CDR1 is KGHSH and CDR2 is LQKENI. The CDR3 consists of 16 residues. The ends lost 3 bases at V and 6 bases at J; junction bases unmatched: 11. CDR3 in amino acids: CASSPPTAGGGDTQYF. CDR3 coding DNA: TGTGCCAGCTCACCCCCCACGGCGGGGGGAGGGGATACGCAGTATTTT. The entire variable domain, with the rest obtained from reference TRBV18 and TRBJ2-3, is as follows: NAGVMQNPRHLVRRRGQEARLRCSPMKGHSHVYWYRQLPEEGLKFMVYLQKENIIDESGMPKERFSAEFPKEGPSILRIQQVVRGDSAAYFCASSPPTAGGGDTQYFGPGTRLTVL.

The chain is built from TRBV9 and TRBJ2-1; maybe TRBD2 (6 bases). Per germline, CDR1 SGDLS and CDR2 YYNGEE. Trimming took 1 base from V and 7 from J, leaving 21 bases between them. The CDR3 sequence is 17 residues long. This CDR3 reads CASSVLGGSILDNEQFF. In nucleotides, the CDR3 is TGTGCCAGCAGCGTACTCGGAGGGTCAATCCTAGATAATGAGCAGTTCTTC.

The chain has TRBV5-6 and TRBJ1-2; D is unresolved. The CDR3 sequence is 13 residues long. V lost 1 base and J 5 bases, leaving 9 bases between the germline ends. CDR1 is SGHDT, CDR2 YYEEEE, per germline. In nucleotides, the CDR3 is TGTGCCAGCAGCTTGTCCGCAGTTTATGGCTACACCTTC. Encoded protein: CASSLSAVYGYTF.

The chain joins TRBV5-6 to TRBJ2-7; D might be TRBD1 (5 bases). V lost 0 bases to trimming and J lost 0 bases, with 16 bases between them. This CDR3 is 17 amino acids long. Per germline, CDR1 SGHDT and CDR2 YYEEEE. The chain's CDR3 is CASSLGAGPMSSYEQYF. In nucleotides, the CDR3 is TGTGCCAGCAGCTTGGGGGCAGGGCCCATGAGCTCCTACGAGCAGTACTTC.

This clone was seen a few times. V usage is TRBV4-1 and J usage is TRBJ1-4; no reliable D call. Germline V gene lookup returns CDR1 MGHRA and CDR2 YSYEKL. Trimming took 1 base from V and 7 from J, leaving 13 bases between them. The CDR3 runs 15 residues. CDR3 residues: CASSQVPGSSEKLFF. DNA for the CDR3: TGCGCCAGCAGCCAAGTACCGGGATCGAGTGAAAAACTGTTTTTT.

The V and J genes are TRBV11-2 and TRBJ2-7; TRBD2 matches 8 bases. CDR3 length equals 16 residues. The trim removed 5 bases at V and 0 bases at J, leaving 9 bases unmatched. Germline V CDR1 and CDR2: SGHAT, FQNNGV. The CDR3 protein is CASSPFLAGHSYEQYF. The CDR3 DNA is TGTGCCAGCAGCCCGTTTCTAGCGGGCCACTCCTACGAGCAGTACTTC.

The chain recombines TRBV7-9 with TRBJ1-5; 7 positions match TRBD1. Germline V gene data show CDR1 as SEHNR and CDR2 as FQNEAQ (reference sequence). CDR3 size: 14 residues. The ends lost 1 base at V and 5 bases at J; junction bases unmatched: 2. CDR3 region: CASSLDRGDQPQHF. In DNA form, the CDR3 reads TGTGCCAGCAGCTTAGACAGGGGCGATCAGCCCCAGCATTTT.

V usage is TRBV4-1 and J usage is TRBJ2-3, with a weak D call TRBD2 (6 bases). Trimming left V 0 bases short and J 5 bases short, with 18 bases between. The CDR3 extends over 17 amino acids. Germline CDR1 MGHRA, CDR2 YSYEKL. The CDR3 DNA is TGCGCCAGCAGCCAAGAGACGACGGGAGCGGAGGGAGATACGCAGTATTTT. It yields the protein CASSQETTGAEGDTQYF.

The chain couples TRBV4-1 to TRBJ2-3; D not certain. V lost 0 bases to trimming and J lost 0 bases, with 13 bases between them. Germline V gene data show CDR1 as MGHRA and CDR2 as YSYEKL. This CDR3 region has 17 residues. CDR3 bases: TGCGCCAGCAGCCAAGATGGTACCTATCCTAGCACAGATACGCAGTATTTT. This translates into CASSQDGTYPSTDTQYF.

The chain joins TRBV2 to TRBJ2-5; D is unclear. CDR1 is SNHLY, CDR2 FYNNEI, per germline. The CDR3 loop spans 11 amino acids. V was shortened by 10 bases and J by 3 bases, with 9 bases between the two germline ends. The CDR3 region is CANNRKETQYF. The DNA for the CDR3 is TGTGCCAACAACAGAAAAGAGACCCAGTACTTC.